Below, 25 T cell receptor beta chains from the same sample are listed, as sequenced in a study of T cells in Graves' hyperthyroidism and ophthalmopathy. Amplified regions were TCR beta CDR3 sequences from RNA transcripts. In the first-round RT-PCR of the TCR CDR3, the HTBI primer set was used. TCRdb used MiXCR to reprocess the multiplex PCR reads, holding one entry per CDR3 protein. In the table there are 620,000 or so distinct CDR3 sequences, about 14% of which are singletons. The sequenced sample was blood. These receptors were obtained from a woman aged 45 to 65 with Graves' ophthalmopathy.

This clonotype came up a few times. V and J are TRBV7-9 and TRBJ1-1; tentatively, D is TRBD1 (6 bases). Trimming took off 4 bases at V and 5 bases at J, with 14 bases between the two ends. The CDR3 covers 14 residues. Germline values: CDR1 SEHNR, CDR2 FQNEAQ (reference sequence). In DNA form, the CDR3 reads TGTGCCAGCAGCTCGGAGGGGGGGCAGACTGAAGCTTTCTTT. It yields the protein CASSSEGGQTEAFF.

This clonotype was seen more than once but under ten times. CDR3 sequence (DNA): TGTGCCAGCAGCCATCCAGGGCTCCGGTACGAGCAGTACTTC. Translation: CASSHPGLRYEQYF. V is TRBV7-9 and J is TRBJ2-7; possibly TRBD1 for D (5 bases). V was cut by 5 bases and J by 4 bases, with 15 bases left in between. Germline V gene lookup returns CDR1 SEHNR and CDR2 FQNEAQ (reference sequence). The CDR3 runs 14 residues.

The chain recombines TRBV6-2 or TRBV6-3 with TRBJ1-2; 9 bases match TRBD1. Germline lookup yields CDR1 MNHEY and CDR2 SVGEGT. Losses at the gene ends were 5 bases for V and 3 bases for J; bases not matched to a gene: 4. CDR3 length: 14 residues. CDR3 region: CASSNDRGYYGYTF. In DNA, the CDR3 is TGTGCCAGCAGTAACGACAGGGGGTACTATGGCTACACCTTC.

Notes on this clonotype: Being one base from a much bigger clone, this may be a read error. The V and J genes are TRBV5-5 and TRBJ1-2; the D is unclear. The CDR3 is 13 amino acids. Germline-derived CDR1 and CDR2 are SGHKS and YYEKEE (reference sequence). The CDR3 DNA follows: TGTACCAGCAGCCCGGACGGCCTCCGGGGCTACACCTTC. Protein: CTSSPDGLRGYTF.

This clonotype occurred many times. The chain links TRBV7-8 to TRBJ1-5, with 8 bases aligning to TRBD1. The CDR3 has 16 residues. Per the germline V gene, CDR1 is SGHVS and CDR2 is FQNEAQ. J gave up 5 bases and V 0 bases, and 6 bases lay outside the gene matches. CDR3: CASSLATGEAYQPQHF. The CDR3 DNA sequence: TGTGCCAGCAGCTTAGCGACAGGGGAGGCATATCAGCCCCAGCATTTT.

This clonotype has a count of ten or more. The J gene is TRBJ2-3, the V gene TRBV12-5; 7 positions match TRBD2. The V segment lost 4 bases and the J segment 3 bases; nucleotides outside the gene matches: 1. The germline V gene has CDR1 LGHNT and CDR2 FRNRAP. The CDR3 runs to 13 residues. CDR3 DNA: TGTGCTAGTGGTTCTAGCGGTACAGATACGCAGTATTTT. It specifies CASGSSGTDTQYF.

On this clonotype: Possible read error: a much larger clone is one base away. The chain carries TRBV6-5 and TRBJ1-1; 7 bases fit TRBD1. Germline lookup yields CDR1 MNHEY and CDR2 SVGAGI. The CDR3 sequence is 12 residues long. The CDR3 region is CAGSSRQGEAFF. CDR3 DNA sequence: TGTGCCGGCAGTTCGAGACAGGGTGAAGCTTTCTTT.

This clonotype was picked up a small number of times. This rearrangement joins TRBV5-4 to TRBJ2-2, with TRBD2 identical over 9 bases. The trim removed 4 bases at V and 2 bases at J, leaving 6 bases unmatched. From germline, CDR1 is SGHNT and CDR2 YYREEE (reference sequence). The CDR3 spans 16 residues. The DNA of the CDR3 is TGTGCCAGCAGCCTAAAGCGGGAGGATAACACCGGGGAGCTGTTTTTT. Translated, it gives CASSLKREDNTGELFF.

This clonotype was seen repeatedly, ten times or more. This rearrangement joins TRBV20-1 to TRBJ2-3, with 12 bases identical to TRBD2. The V and J ends lost 1 base and 2 bases, in that order; junction bases with no gene match: 4. Germline CDR1 is DFQATT and CDR2 is SNEGSKA (reference sequence). The CDR3 sequence is 16 residues long. The CDR3 here is CSARGLAGVVTDTQYF. Written as DNA, the CDR3 is TGCAGTGCTAGAGGACTAGCGGGAGTGGTCACAGATACGCAGTATTTT.

This clonotype was recorded at least ten times. The rearrangement joins TRBV30 to TRBJ1-1, with 7 bases lining up with TRBD1. Per germline, CDR1 GTSNPN and CDR2 SVGIG (reference sequence). Trimming removed 4 bases from V and 2 bases from J; junction bases left unmatched: 4. The CDR3 is 13 amino acids. Here the CDR3 DNA reads TGTGCCTGGATGACAGGGCTAAACACTGAAGCTTTCTTT. It encodes CAWMTGLNTEAFF.

The chain joins TRBV7-2 to TRBJ1-3; D gene unclear. CDR1 is SGHTA, CDR2 FQGNSA, per germline. Trimming shortened V by 1 base and J by 0 bases, and 13 bases separated the two germline ends. The length of the CDR3 is 17 residues. The CDR3 protein is CTSSLVPGSISGNTIYF. Here the CDR3 DNA reads TGTACCAGCAGCTTAGTTCCGGGTTCGATCTCTGGAAACACCATATATTTT.

This clonotype was counted a few times. A much larger clone differs by one base, so this may be a read error. The chain joins TRBV5-1 to TRBJ2-1; 8 bases map to TRBD2. The CDR3 totals 14 residues. V lost 4 bases, J lost 8 bases, and 8 bases stayed unmatched. CDR1 is SGHRS, CDR2 YFSETQ, per germline. The chain's CDR3 is CASSEARAGDEQFF. The CDR3 DNA follows: TGCGCCAGCAGCGAGGCTAGAGCGGGGGATGAGCAGTTCTTC.

This clonotype was seen a few times. The V gene is TRBV11-2, the J gene TRBJ2-3, with TRBD2 identical over 10 bases. The CDR3 spans 17 residues. The J segment lost 2 bases and the V segment lost 5 bases, leaving 10 bases of the junction unmatched. Per the germline V gene, CDR1 is SGHAT and CDR2 is FQNNGV. CDR3 loop: CASSQRRTSGFTDTQYF. For the CDR3, the DNA is TGTGCCAGCAGCCAACGGAGGACTAGCGGCTTCACAGATACGCAGTATTTT.

This clonotype occurred many times. The chain has TRBV18 and TRBJ1-1; D call uncertain. V was trimmed by 5 bases and J by 5 bases, leaving 21 bases between them. Per the germline V gene, CDR1 is KGHSH and CDR2 is LQKENI. CDR3 length equals 16 residues. CDR3 region: CASSSLGGSGWTEAFF. CDR3 nucleotide sequence: TGTGCCAGCTCATCACTCGGTGGTTCCGGATGGACTGAAGCTTTCTTT.

This clonotype was recorded a few times. The rearrangement joins TRBV3-1 to TRBJ2-1; 10 bases match TRBD2. Per germline, CDR1 LGHDT and CDR2 YNNKEL (reference sequence). The V segment lost 1 base and the J segment 1 base; nucleotides outside the gene matches: 10. This CDR3 is 19 amino acids long. In DNA form, the CDR3 reads TGTGCCAGCAGCCAAGGATACCCCCTAGCGGGAGTGTCCTACAATGAGCAGTTCTTC. Protein: CASSQGYPLAGVSYNEQFF.

As concerns this clonotype: Given a much more abundant clone one base away, this may be a read error. V usage is TRBV5-1 and J usage is TRBJ1-1; D is ambiguous. There are 13 residues in the CDR3. Per the germline V gene, CDR1 is SGHRS and CDR2 is YFSETQ. Between the trimmed V and J ends, which lost 3 bases and 0 bases, there was a span of 6 bases. The CDR3 DNA sequence: TGCGCCAGCAGCTCGGACCTGAACACTGAAGCTTTCTTT. Translation: CASSSDLNTEAFF.

The sample holds a few counts of this clonotype. The genes are TRBV5-1 and TRBJ2-5; D gene ambiguous. CDR1 and CDR2 from the germline V gene are SGHRS and YFSETQ. The CDR3 runs 14 residues. V lost 0 bases and J lost 2, with 8 bases in between. CDR3 region: CASSLASIQETQYF. The CDR3 coding sequence is TGCGCCAGCAGCTTGGCCTCGATTCAAGAGACCCAGTACTTC.

The chain employs TRBV6-2 or TRBV6-3 and TRBJ2-7, with 10 positions matching TRBD2. Trimming cost V 4 bases and J 0 bases; bases outside gene matches: 9. The CDR3 contains 17 residues. Germline V CDR1 and CDR2: MNHEY, SVGEGT. The CDR3 nucleotides read TGTGCCAGCAGTTTTAGCGGGAGGCCTATATTCTCCTACGAGCAGTACTTC. Translated: CASSFSGRPIFSYEQYF.

The J gene is TRBJ2-1, the V gene TRBV10-3, with TRBD2 matching 8 bases. Per the germline V gene, CDR1 is ENHRY and CDR2 is SYGVKD. This CDR3 is 15 amino acids long. After removal of 5 bases from V and 7 bases from J, the junction contained 10 bases not matched to a gene. The CDR3 is CAISIAGTSINEQFF. The CDR3, as DNA: TGTGCCATCAGTATCGCCGGGACTAGTATAAATGAGCAGTTCTTC.

In its sample, this clonotype was seen many times. The gene calls are TRBV27 and TRBJ1-1; 10 bases are a match to TRBD1. The V gene's germline CDR1 is MNHEY and CDR2 SMNVEV (reference sequence). The V and J ends lost 6 bases and 6 bases, in that order; junction bases with no gene match: 13. The CDR3 runs 16 residues. Here the CDR3 reads CASRQTSGQGGPEAFF. The CDR3 coding sequence is TGTGCCAGCAGACAAACCTCCGGACAGGGGGGCCCTGAAGCTTTCTTT.

The rearrangement uses TRBV10-3 and TRBJ1-1; a weak D match, TRBD1 (6 bases). The V end was cut by 0 bases, the J end by 4 bases, with 12 bases between. The CDR3 is made up of 15 amino acids. Germline V gene data show CDR1 as ENHRY and CDR2 as SYGVKD. The chain's CDR3 is CAISESARGVTEAFF. The CDR3 nucleotides are TGTGCCATCAGTGAGTCCGCCAGGGGAGTCACTGAAGCTTTCTTT.

This clonotype was seen many times. The rearrangement links TRBV11-2 to TRBJ2-1, with D perhaps TRBD2 (6 bases). Trimming left V 0 bases short and J 1 base short, with 7 bases between. CDR1 and CDR2 (germline): SGHAT, FQNNGV. There are 15 residues in the CDR3. The CDR3: CASSLERGSYNEQFF. CDR3 sequence (DNA): TGTGCCAGCAGCTTAGAGCGGGGATCCTACAATGAGCAGTTCTTC.

V gene TRBV28 combines with J gene TRBJ2-7, with D perhaps TRBD1 (5 bases). The CDR3 is 12 amino acids. Deletions cut 10 bases from V and 2 bases from J, with 12 bases between. Germline V gene sequence: CDR1 MDHEN, CDR2 SYDVKM. CDR3 in DNA: TGTGCCACTCACAGGTTACCCTACGAGCAGTACTTC. Translation: CATHRLPYEQYF.

Many counts were recorded for this clonotype. The gene calls are TRBV27 and TRBJ1-3; 9 bases match TRBD1. The CDR3 sequence is 17 residues long. The germline CDR1 and CDR2 sequences are MNHEY and SMNVEV (reference sequence). V gave up 5 bases and J gave up 3 bases; unmatched junction bases: 11. This CDR3 is CASSLAGTGIGGNTIYF. CDR3 coding DNA: TGTGCCAGCAGTCTCGCCGGGACAGGGATCGGTGGAAACACCATATATTTT.

The sample holds a few counts of this clonotype. A much larger clonotype is one base distant, so this may be a read error. The genes are TRBV12-3 or TRBV12-4 and TRBJ1-1; the D gene is possibly TRBD1 (5 bases). The CDR3 sequence is 14 residues long. V dropped 2 bases and J dropped 10 bases, with 17 bases sitting between them. CDR3 in DNA: TGTGCCAGCAGTTTAAGGCTGGGACGGGCAACAGCTTTCTTT. Its translation is CASSLRLGRATAFF.